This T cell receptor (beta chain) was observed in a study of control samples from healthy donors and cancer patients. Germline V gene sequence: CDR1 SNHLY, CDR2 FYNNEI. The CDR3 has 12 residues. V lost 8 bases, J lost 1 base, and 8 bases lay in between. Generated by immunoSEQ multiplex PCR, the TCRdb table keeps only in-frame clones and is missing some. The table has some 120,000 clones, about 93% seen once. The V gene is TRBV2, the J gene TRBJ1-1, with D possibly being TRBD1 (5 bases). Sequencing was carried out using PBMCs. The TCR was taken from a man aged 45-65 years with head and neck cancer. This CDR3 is CASLGPNTEAFF. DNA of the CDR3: TGTGCCAGCTTGGGGCCGAACACTGAAGCTTTCTTT.